This T cell receptor beta chain is from a study of OX40 agonist ivuxolimab in advanced cancers. Looking at the study overall: Three patients showed partial responses: one hepatocellular carcinoma and two cutaneous melanoma cases. Regarding the study as a whole: Near-lowest levels of clonal expansion characterized partial responders at 0.1-3.0 mg/kg. The authors also found low normalized T-cell clonal expansion in some nonresponders.

The assay was immunoSEQ multiplex PCR, and TCRdb's table has in-frame clones only and misses some. The sample lists tens of thousands of clones, about 92% seen once, with about 0.35% in the top ten. Germline assignment: CDR1 LNHDA and CDR2 SQIVND (reference sequence). The length of the CDR3 is 14 residues. Trimming took 10 bases from V and 3 from J, leaving 16 bases between them. To note about this clone: What it binds is unknown.

This specimen consisted of CD4+ or CD8+ T cells sorted from blood, obtained in a trial of the OX40 agonist ivuxolimab. This chain joins TRBV19 and TRBJ1-5, with a tentative D call TRBD1 (6 bases). The receptor was isolated from an adult with an advanced solid tumor such as melanoma, head and neck, liver or kidney cancer. The CDR3 spells CATARDILNQPQHF. In DNA, the CDR3 is TGTGCCACCGCCCGGGACATCCTCAATCAGCCCCAGCATTTT.